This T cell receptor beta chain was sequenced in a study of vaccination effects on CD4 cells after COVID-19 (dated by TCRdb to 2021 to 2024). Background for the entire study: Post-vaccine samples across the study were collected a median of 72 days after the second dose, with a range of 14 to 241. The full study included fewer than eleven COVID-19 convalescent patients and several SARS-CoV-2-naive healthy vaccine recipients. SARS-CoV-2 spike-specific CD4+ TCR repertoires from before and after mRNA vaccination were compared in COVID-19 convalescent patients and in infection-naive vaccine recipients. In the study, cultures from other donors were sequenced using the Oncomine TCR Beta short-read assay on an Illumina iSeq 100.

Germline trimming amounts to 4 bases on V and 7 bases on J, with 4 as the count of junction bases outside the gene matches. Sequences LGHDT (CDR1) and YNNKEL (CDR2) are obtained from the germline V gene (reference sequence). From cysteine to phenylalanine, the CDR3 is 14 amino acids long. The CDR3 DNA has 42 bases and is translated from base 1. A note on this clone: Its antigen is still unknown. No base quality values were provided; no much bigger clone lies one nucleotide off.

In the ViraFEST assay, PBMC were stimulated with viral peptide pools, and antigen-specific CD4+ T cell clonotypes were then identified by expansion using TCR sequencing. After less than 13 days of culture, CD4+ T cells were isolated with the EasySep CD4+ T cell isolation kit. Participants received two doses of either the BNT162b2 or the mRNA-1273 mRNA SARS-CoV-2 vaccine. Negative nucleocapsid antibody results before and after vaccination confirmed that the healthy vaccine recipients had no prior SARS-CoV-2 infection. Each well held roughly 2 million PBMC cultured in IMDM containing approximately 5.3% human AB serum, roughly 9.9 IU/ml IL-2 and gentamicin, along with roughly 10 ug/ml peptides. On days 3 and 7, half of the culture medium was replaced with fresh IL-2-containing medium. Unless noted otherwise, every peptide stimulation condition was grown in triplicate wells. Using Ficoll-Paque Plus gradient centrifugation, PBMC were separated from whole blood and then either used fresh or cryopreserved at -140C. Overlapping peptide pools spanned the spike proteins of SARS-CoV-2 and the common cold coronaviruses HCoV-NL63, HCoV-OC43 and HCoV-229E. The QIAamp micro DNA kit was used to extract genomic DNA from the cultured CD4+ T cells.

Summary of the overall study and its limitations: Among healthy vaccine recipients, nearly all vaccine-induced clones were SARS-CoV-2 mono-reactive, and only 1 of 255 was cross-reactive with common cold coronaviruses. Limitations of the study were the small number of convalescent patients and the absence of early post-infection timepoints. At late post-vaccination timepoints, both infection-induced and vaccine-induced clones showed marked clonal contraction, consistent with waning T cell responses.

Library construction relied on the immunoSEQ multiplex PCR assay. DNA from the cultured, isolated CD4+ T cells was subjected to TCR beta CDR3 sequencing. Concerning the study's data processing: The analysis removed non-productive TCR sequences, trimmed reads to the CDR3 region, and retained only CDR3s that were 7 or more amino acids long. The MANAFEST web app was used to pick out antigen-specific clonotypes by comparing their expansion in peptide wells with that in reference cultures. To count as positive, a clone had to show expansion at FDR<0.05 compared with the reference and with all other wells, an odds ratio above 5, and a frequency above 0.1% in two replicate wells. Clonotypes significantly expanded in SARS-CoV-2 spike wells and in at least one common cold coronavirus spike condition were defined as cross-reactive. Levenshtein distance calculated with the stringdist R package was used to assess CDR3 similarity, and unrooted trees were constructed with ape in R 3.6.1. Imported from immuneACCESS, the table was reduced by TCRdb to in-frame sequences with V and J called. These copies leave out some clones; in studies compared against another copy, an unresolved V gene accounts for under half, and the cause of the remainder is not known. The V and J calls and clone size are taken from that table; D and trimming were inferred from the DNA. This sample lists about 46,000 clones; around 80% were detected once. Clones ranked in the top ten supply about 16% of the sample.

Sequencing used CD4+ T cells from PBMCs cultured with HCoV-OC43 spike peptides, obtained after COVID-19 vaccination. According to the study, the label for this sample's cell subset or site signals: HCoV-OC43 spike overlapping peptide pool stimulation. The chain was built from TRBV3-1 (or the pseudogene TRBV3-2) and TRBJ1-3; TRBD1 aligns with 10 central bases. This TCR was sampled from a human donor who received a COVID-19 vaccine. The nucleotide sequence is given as TGTGCCAGCAGCCCTTTGGACAGGGGGAACACCATATATTTT. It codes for CASSPLDRGNTIYF.